The 27 T cell receptor beta chains given below trace back to one sample, sequenced in a study of CD8+ T cells in alopecia areata. Treatment described: oral pan-JAK inhibitor, 5-10 mg twice daily. Reverse transcribed after extraction, RNA yielded cDNA as the sequencing template. The assay was immunoSEQ multiplex PCR, and TCRdb's table has in-frame clones only and misses some. The sample lists fewer than 250,000 clones; 55% to 70% were seen once. Sample: CD4+ T cells sorted from blood, taken at week 4, from a patient treated with tofacitinib. Every receptor here comes from a human donor with alopecia areata.

The V and J genes are TRBV6-5 and TRBJ1-1, with no clear D. Trimming removed 2 bases at V and 7 bases at J, with 5 bases between. Germline V CDR1 and CDR2: MNHEY, SVGAGI. The CDR3 totals 11 residues. The CDR3 coding sequence is TGTGCCAGCAGTTACGGGTATGAAGCTTTCTTT. This codes for CASSYGYEAFF.

The chain is built from TRBV6-5 and TRBJ1-5; D is unresolved. The CDR3 runs to 13 residues. Trimming shortened V by 6 bases and J by 6 bases, and 12 bases separated the two germline ends. Germline CDR1 MNHEY, CDR2 SVGAGI. CDR3 residues: CASRAGGFQPQHF. The DNA of the CDR3 is TGTGCCAGCAGGGCTGGAGGCTTTCAGCCCCAGCATTTT.

The chain employs TRBV29-1 and TRBJ1-3; D uncertain. This CDR3 is built from 11 residues. Per germline, CDR1 SQVTM and CDR2 ANQGSEA. The ends were cut back, 7 bases at V and 0 bases at J, with 4 bases in the middle. The CDR3 DNA follows: TGCAGCGCTCACTCTGGAAACACCATATATTTT. This codes for CSAHSGNTIYF.

V gene TRBV7-2 combines with J gene TRBJ2-4; D is tentatively TRBD1 or TRBD2 (5 bases each). The CDR3 covers 14 residues. Germline V gene data show CDR1 as SGHTA and CDR2 as FQGNSA. V was trimmed by 1 base and J by 4 bases, leaving 8 bases between them. CDR3 nucleotides: TGTGCCAGCAGCTTAGATTGGGGGAAAAACATTCAGTACTTC. It yields the protein CASSLDWGKNIQYF.

This clone was detected only a few times. The chain links TRBV29-1 to TRBJ2-2; the D call may be TRBD1 or TRBD2 (6 bases each). Trimming took off 8 bases at V and 4 bases at J, with 14 bases between the two ends. CDR3 length: 13 residues. CDR1 and CDR2 (germline): SQVTM, ANQGSEA. In DNA, the CDR3 is TGCAGCTGCGGGGACACCTCCACCGGGGAGCTGTTTTTT. Translation gives CSCGDTSTGELFF.

This clone was observed a handful of times. The chain has TRBV7-9 and TRBJ2-6; D ambiguous. The CDR3 covers 16 residues. V was pared by 5 bases and J by 1 base, with 12 bases between. Germline V gives CDR1 SEHNR, CDR2 FQNEAQ (reference sequence). In nucleotides, the CDR3 is TGTGCCAGCAGCCTTTTCAATGGATCTGGGGCCAACGTCCTGACTTTC. Protein product: CASSLFNGSGANVLTF.

The chain couples TRBV5-6 to TRBJ1-2, with D unresolved. Germline V gene sequence: CDR1 SGHDT, CDR2 YYEEEE. This CDR3 region has 12 residues. Trimming removed 1 base from V and 6 bases from J, with 7 bases in between. The CDR3 DNA reads as TGTGCCAGCAGCTTGCTGGCAGATGGCTACACCTTC. Its translation: CASSLLADGYTF.

The rearrangement joins TRBV7-9 to TRBJ1-1; 7 nucleotides agree with TRBD1. With 1 base clipped from V and 0 bases from J, the junction kept 5 bases outside the gene matches. This CDR3 comprises 16 residues. Germline V lookup: CDR1 SEHNR, CDR2 FQNEAQ (reference sequence). CDR3 sequence: CASSLGDSLMNTEAFF. The CDR3 DNA reads TGTGCCAGCAGCTTAGGGGACAGTCTCATGAACACTGAAGCTTTCTTT.

This chain joins TRBV6-5 and TRBJ2-2; 8 bases fit TRBD1. Germline V lookup: CDR1 MNHEY, CDR2 SVGAGI. This CDR3 has 16 amino acids. Losses at the gene ends were 4 bases for V and 4 bases for J; bases not matched to a gene: 8. CDR3: CASSFRQGSLTGELFF. CDR3 nucleotide sequence: TGTGCCAGCAGTTTCAGACAGGGGTCACTCACCGGGGAGCTGTTTTTT.

This chain joins TRBV15 and TRBJ1-2; the D is unclear. From germline, CDR1 is LNHNV and CDR2 YYDKDF (reference sequence). The V end was cut by 2 bases, the J end by 4 bases, with 8 bases between. The CDR3 contains 13 residues. The chain's CDR3 is CATSRPFGYGYTF. Here the CDR3 DNA reads TGTGCCACCAGCAGACCTTTCGGCTATGGCTACACCTTC.

This clone was seen a few times. The V and J genes are TRBV19 and TRBJ2-3; D gene uncertain. The V gene lost 4 bases and the J gene lost 5 bases, with 7 bases spanning the gap. CDR1 is LNHDA, CDR2 SQIVND, per germline (reference sequence). The CDR3 has 12 residues. The CDR3 nucleotides read TGTGCCAGTAGTAGACGGATAGATACGCAGTATTTT. It encodes CASSRRIDTQYF.

This clone was observed a few times. The CDR3 region is CSVGPAGGYEKLFF. DNA for the CDR3: TGCAGCGTCGGACCTGCAGGGGGATACGAAAAACTGTTTTTT. The rearrangement uses TRBV29-1 and TRBJ1-4; 7 positions agree with TRBD1. CDR1 SQVTM and CDR2 ANQGSEA come from the germline V gene. The junction had 12 bases not matched to a gene; V was cut back by 6 bases and J by 8 bases. The CDR3 length is 14 residues. Full variable domain (remainder filled in from reference TRBV29-1 and TRBJ1-4): SAVISQKPSRDICQRGTSLTIQCQVDSQVTMMFWYRQQPGQSLTLIATANQGSEATYESGFVIDKFPISRPNLTFSTLTVSNMSPEDSSIYLCSVGPAGGYEKLFFGSGTQLSVL.

Only one count was recorded for this clone. The chain combines TRBV5-6 with TRBJ2-2; 9 positions agree with TRBD1. The V gene's germline CDR1 is SGHDT and CDR2 YYEEEE. V lost 2 bases to trimming and J lost 4 bases; unmatched junction nucleotides: 3. The CDR3 covers 15 residues. In DNA form, the CDR3 reads TGTGCCAGCAGCTTAGGGACAGGGCTCACCGGGGAGCTGTTTTTT. This gives the protein CASSLGTGLTGELFF. The full variable domain, with the rest looked up from reference TRBV5-6 and TRBJ2-2, is DAGVTQSPTHLIKTRGQQVTLRCSPKSGHDTVSWYQQALGQGPQFIFQYYEEEERQRGNFPDRFSGHQFPNYSSELNVNALLLGDSALYLCASSLGTGLTGELFFGEGSRLTVL.

The V gene is TRBV29-1, the J gene TRBJ2-3, with 11 bases aligning to TRBD1. Germline V CDR1 and CDR2: SQVTM, ANQGSEA. This CDR3 region has 13 residues. With 6 bases clipped from V and 4 bases from J, the junction kept 3 bases outside the gene matches. The CDR3 bases are TGCAGCGTGGGGACAGGGGGACCAGATACGCAGTATTTT. It yields the protein CSVGTGGPDTQYF.

This chain uses TRBV30 with TRBJ1-6, with 7 bases lining up with TRBD1. This CDR3 contains 15 residues. V lost 0 bases to trimming and J lost 4 bases; unmatched junction nucleotides: 3. Germline V gene lookup returns CDR1 GTSNPN and CDR2 SVGIG (reference sequence). Written as DNA, the CDR3 is TGTGCCTGGAGTGTGGCGGGACAGTATAATTCACCCCTCCACTTT. It translates to CAWSVAGQYNSPLHF. Drawing the rest from reference TRBV30 and TRBJ1-6, the complete variable domain is SQTIHQWPATLVQPVGSPLSLECTVEGTSNPNLYWYRQAAGRGLQLLFYSVGIGQISSEVPQNLSASRPQDRQFILSSKKLLLSDSGFYLCAWSVAGQYNSPLHFGNGTRLTVT.

A few counts support this clone. Distinct nucleotide sequences in the sample also encode this CDR3. This rearrangement joins TRBV29-1 to TRBJ1-1; D gene ambiguous. Germline values: CDR1 SQVTM, CDR2 ANQGSEA. The CDR3 contains 11 residues. Trimming took 4 bases from V and 1 from J, leaving 4 bases between them. The CDR3 region is CSVVENTEAFF. CDR3 bases: TGCAGCGTTGTCGAGAACACTGAAGCTTTCTTT.

The chain is built from TRBV25-1 and TRBJ1-6; 7 nucleotides match TRBD1. The CDR3 spans 14 residues. V gave up 6 bases and J gave up 8 bases; unmatched junction bases: 7. The germline gives CDR1 MGHDK, CDR2 SYGVNS. The CDR3 DNA follows: TGTGCCAGCAGGACAGGGACTTCAGATTCACCCCTCCACTTT. Protein sequence: CASRTGTSDSPLHF.

The chain employs TRBV25-1 and TRBJ2-6; D possibly corresponds to TRBD1 (6 bases). V was pared by 6 bases and J by 4 bases, with 10 bases between. This CDR3 comprises 14 residues. Germline-derived CDR1 and CDR2 are MGHDK and SYGVNS. The CDR3 sequence is CASSRGSGANVLTF. The CDR3 bases are TGTGCCAGCAGCAGGGGATCCGGGGCCAACGTCCTGACTTTC.

V is TRBV6-5 and J is TRBJ2-7, with D hard to call. Germline lookup yields CDR1 MNHEY and CDR2 SVGAGI. Trimming left V 6 bases short and J 3 bases short, with 12 bases between. The CDR3 covers 13 residues. CDR3 bases: TGTGCCAGCAGCCACCTTCACAGCTACGAGCAGTACTTC. Protein sequence: CASSHLHSYEQYF.

The rearrangement links TRBV30 to TRBJ2-5; D unclear. V lost 2 bases and J lost 1, with 8 bases in between. CDR3 size: 13 residues. Germline assignment: CDR1 GTSNPN and CDR2 SVGIG (reference sequence). CDR3 residues: CAWSPAIQETQYF. CDR3 DNA: TGTGCCTGGAGTCCAGCGATCCAAGAGACCCAGTACTTC.

The rearrangement links TRBV5-1 to TRBJ1-4; TRBD1 matches at 9 bases. J gave up 10 bases and V 3 bases, and 7 bases lay outside the gene matches. This CDR3 region has 14 residues. Per the germline V gene, CDR1 is SGHRS and CDR2 is YFSETQ. The CDR3 coding sequence is TGCGCCAGCAGCTCTGGACAGGGGAGAGGAAAACTGTTTTTT. This sequence encodes CASSSGQGRGKLFF.

This clone has just a few counts. V and J are TRBV30 and TRBJ2-7; TRBD1 is a possible D gene (6 bases). The germline V and J ends were trimmed by 2 bases and 7 bases, with 12 bases remaining between them. Germline V gene lookup returns CDR1 GTSNPN and CDR2 SVGIG (reference sequence). The CDR3 runs 12 residues. This chain's CDR3 is CAWSLGAREQYF. Written as DNA, the CDR3 is TGTGCCTGGAGTCTGGGGGCGAGGGAGCAGTACTTC.

This chain's CDR3 is CAWSKGRNQPQHF. CDR3 bases: TGTGCCTGGTCGAAAGGGCGCAATCAGCCCCAGCATTTT. The chain joins TRBV30 to TRBJ1-5, with D uncertain. The CDR3 runs 13 residues. Trimming cost V 5 bases and J 2 bases, with 10 bases left between them. Germline values: CDR1 GTSNPN, CDR2 SVGIG (reference sequence).

The V and J genes are TRBV5-6 and TRBJ2-3; 7 bases fit TRBD1. The CDR3 has 15 amino acids. CDR1 is SGHDT and CDR2 is YYEEEE in the germline V gene. The ends lost 4 bases at V and 1 base at J; junction bases unmatched: 6. CDR3 nucleotides: TGTGCCAGCAGCCGGATCGACAGGGGCACAGATACGCAGTATTTT. Protein: CASSRIDRGTDTQYF.

This chain uses TRBV7-2 with TRBJ2-7; the D gene is possibly TRBD2 (6 bases). V lost 0 bases and J lost 4, with 10 bases in between. The CDR3 extends over 14 amino acids. The V gene's germline CDR1 is SGHTA and CDR2 FQGNSA. The CDR3 sequence: CASSLAGGDYEQYF. The CDR3 DNA is TGTGCCAGCAGCTTAGCGGGCGGGGATTACGAGCAGTACTTC.

This sequence joins TRBV7-2 and TRBJ1-5, with no clear D. Trimming pared 4 bases from V and 7 bases from J, leaving 8 bases between. The CDR3 is made up of 12 amino acids. The V gene's germline CDR1 is SGHTA and CDR2 FQGNSA. The CDR3 spells CASSSTPQPQHF. As DNA, the CDR3 is TGTGCCAGCAGCTCTACACCGCAGCCCCAGCATTTT.

CDR3 DNA: TGTGCCAGCAGCTTAGAGTACTCTTCCTACGAGCAGTACTTC. It yields the protein CASSLEYSSYEQYF. The genes are TRBV7-2 and TRBJ2-7; no definite D call. The germline gives CDR1 SGHTA, CDR2 FQGNSA. Trimming removed 1 base from V and 1 base from J, with 8 bases in between. The CDR3 contains 14 residues.